This section outlines one T cell receptor (beta chain) sequence together with its context. Its antigen is not identified. This sample stems from a study of Ad26.COV2.S vaccination and SARS-CoV-2 variants. Turning to the study itself: Participants got Ad26.COV2.S intramuscularly, once or twice 56 days apart. Points from the study as a whole: People who got the vaccine or the placebo had similar non-spike TCR breadth. Post-vaccination breadth of spike-specific CD8+ and CD4+ T cell responses was reportedly substantial.

This CDR3 comprises 13 residues. Trimming took 5 bases from V and 7 from J, leaving 14 bases between them. Germline-derived CDR1 and CDR2 are SGHTA and FQGNSA. The data were produced by immunoSEQ multiplex PCR, yet TCRdb's version contains in-frame clones alone and is incomplete. The sample carries some 390,000 clones, 88% recorded once. As to treatment: roughly 19 received Ad26.COV2.S at low or high dose, single or two shots; about 5 received placebo; per-sample allocation not given. Sampling was performed 63 days after the first vaccine or placebo injection. Within Boston, the person who donated was an adult of 18-55 years.

This sequence joins TRBV7-2 and TRBJ1-2, with a tentative D call TRBD1 (6 bases). Sample: peripheral blood, taken in a trial of Ad26.COV2.S vaccine versus placebo. The receptor was isolated from a person between 18 and 65 years old who received the Ad26.COV2.S COVID-19 vaccine or a placebo. This CDR3 reads CASSLLSGAGYTF. The CDR3 DNA follows: TGTGCCAGCAGCCTCCTTTCAGGGGCTGGCTACACCTTC.